The 3 T cell receptor beta chains below were found in one sample sequenced in a study of technical replicates of blood from several donors. The repertoire was sequenced with immunoSEQ multiplex PCR; TCRdb's copy has only in-frame clones and lacks some. The table records roughly 76,000 clones, roughly 92% of them present only once. Sequenced material: T cells isolated from PBMCs. Receptors originate from a human donor in good health.

This rearrangement joins TRBV9 to TRBJ2-7; D is ambiguous. CDR1 is SGDLS and CDR2 is YYNGEE in the germline V gene. Deletions cut 0 bases from V and 2 bases from J, with 9 bases between. This CDR3 is 14 amino acids long. Here the CDR3 reads CASSVGGNTYEQYF. CDR3 DNA: TGTGCCAGCAGCGTAGGTGGCAACACCTACGAGCAGTACTTC.

This clone has a single count. The DNA for the CDR3 is TGCGCCAGCAGCCGAGAAGGGGGCTTTTATAATTCACCCCTCCACTTT. Translating gives CASSREGGFYNSPLHF. The chain employs TRBV5-1 and TRBJ1-6, with 7 bases that match TRBD1. Germline-derived CDR1 and CDR2 are SGHRS and YFSETQ. With V trimmed by 4 bases and J by 4 bases, 8 bases remained unmatched. The CDR3 runs to 16 residues.

This sequence joins TRBV5-4 and TRBJ2-3; weak D call: TRBD2 (6 bases). This CDR3 spans 16 amino acids. Germline V CDR1 and CDR2: SGHNT, YYREEE (reference sequence). V lost 0 bases to trimming and J lost 2 bases, with 13 bases between them. DNA of the CDR3: TGTGCCAGCAGCTTGGCTGGCGGGGCCACCACAGATACGCAGTATTTT. This gives the protein CASSLAGGATTDTQYF.